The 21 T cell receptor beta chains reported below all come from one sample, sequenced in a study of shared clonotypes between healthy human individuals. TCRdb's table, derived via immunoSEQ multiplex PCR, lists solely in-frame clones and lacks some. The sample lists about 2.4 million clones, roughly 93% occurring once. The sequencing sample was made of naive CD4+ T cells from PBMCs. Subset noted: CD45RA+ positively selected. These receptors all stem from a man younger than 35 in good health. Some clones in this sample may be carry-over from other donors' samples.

The CDR3 is CASSLNGGTGYGELFF. The DNA of the CDR3 is TGTGCCAGCAGCCTCAATGGAGGGACAGGGTACGGGGAGCTGTTTTTT. The J gene is TRBJ2-2, the V gene TRBV12-1; the D call in the table, TRBD1, was not verified against the DNA. TRBV12-1 is listed as a pseudogene. The CDR3 sequence is 16 residues long.

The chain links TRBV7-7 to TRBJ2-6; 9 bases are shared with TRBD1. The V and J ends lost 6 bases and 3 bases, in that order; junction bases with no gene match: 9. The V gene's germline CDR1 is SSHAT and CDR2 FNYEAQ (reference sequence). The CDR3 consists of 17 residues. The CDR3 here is CASRPLQGANGANVLTF. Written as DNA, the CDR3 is TGTGCCAGCAGACCTTTACAGGGGGCAAATGGGGCCAACGTCCTGACTTTC.

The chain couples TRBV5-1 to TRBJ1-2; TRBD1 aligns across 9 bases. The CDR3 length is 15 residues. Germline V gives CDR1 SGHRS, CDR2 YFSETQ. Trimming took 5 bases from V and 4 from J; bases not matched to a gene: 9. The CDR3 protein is CASRPATGGFYGYTF. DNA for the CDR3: TGCGCCAGCAGACCAGCGACAGGGGGTTTCTATGGCTACACCTTC.

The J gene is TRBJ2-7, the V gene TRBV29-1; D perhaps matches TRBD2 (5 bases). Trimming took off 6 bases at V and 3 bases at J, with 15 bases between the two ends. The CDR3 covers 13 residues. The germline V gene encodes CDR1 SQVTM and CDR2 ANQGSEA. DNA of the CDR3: TGCAGCGTAGATTTTGGACTGAACTACGAGCAGTACTTC. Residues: CSVDFGLNYEQYF.

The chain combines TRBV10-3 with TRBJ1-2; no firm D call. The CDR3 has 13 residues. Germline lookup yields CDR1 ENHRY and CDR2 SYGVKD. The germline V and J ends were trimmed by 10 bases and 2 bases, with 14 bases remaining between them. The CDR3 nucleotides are TGTGCCACCACCCCGGCTCCCAACTATGGCTACACCTTC. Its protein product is CATTPAPNYGYTF.

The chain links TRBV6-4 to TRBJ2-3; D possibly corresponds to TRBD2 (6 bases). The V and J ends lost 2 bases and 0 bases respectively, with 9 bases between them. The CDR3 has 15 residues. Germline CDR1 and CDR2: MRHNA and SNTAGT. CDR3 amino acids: CASSDQSGSTDTQYF. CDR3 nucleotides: TGTGCCAGCAGTGACCAGAGCGGGAGCACAGATACGCAGTATTTT.

The CDR3 sequence is CASSLLGDRINEKLFF. DNA of the CDR3: TGTGCCAGCAGCTTATTAGGGGACAGGATTAATGAAAAACTGTTTTTT. The chain joins TRBV7-2 to TRBJ1-4; 8 bases line up with TRBD1. Germline V gene lookup returns CDR1 SGHTA and CDR2 FQGNSA. The CDR3 sequence is 16 residues long. Trimming removed 2 bases from V and 4 bases from J; junction bases left unmatched: 6.

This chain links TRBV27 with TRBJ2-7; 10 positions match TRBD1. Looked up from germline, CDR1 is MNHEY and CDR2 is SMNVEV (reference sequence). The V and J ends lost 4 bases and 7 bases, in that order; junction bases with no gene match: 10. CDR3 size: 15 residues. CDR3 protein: CASSSYLGQGVEQYF. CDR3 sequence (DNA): TGTGCCAGCAGTTCCTACCTTGGACAGGGGGTTGAGCAGTACTTC.

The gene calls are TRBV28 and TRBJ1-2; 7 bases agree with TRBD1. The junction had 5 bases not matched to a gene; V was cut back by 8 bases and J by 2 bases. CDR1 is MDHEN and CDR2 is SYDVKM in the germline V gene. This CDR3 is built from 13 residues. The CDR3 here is CASGTAVNYGYTF. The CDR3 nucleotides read TGTGCCAGCGGGACAGCTGTGAACTATGGCTACACCTTC.

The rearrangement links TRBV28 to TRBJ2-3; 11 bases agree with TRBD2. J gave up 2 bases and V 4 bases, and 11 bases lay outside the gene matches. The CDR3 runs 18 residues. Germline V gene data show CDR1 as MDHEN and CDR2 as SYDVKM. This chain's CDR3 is CASSSPRGLAANTDTQYF. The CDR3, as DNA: TGTGCCAGCAGTTCACCACGGGGACTAGCGGCAAACACAGATACGCAGTATTTT.

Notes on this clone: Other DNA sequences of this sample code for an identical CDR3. The CDR3 is CASSPTSLETQYF. CDR3 in DNA: TGCGCCAGCAGCCCGACTAGTTTGGAGACCCAGTACTTC. The genes are TRBV5-1 and TRBJ2-5, with D perhaps matching TRBD2 (6 bases). CDR1 SGHRS and CDR2 YFSETQ come from the germline V gene. The CDR3 sequence is 13 residues long. V was trimmed by 4 bases and J by 5 bases, leaving 12 bases between them.

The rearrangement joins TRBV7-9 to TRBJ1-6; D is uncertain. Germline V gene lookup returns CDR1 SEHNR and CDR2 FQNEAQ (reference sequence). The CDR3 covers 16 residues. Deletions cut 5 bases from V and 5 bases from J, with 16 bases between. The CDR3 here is CASSPSGRSDNSPLHF. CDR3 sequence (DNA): TGTGCCAGCAGCCCCAGTGGTCGCTCAGATAATTCACCCCTCCACTTT.

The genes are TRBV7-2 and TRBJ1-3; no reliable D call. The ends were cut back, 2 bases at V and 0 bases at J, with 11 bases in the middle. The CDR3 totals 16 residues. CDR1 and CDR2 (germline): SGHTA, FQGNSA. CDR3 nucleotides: TGTGCCAGCAGCTTATTTCGGCCGAGCTCTGGAAACACCATATATTTT. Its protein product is CASSLFRPSSGNTIYF.

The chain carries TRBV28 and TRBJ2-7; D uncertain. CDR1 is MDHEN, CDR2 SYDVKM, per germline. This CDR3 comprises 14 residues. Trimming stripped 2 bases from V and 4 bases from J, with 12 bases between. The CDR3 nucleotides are TGTGCCAGCAGTTTAACGGCCAGGAGATACGAGCAGTACTTC. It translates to CASSLTARRYEQYF.

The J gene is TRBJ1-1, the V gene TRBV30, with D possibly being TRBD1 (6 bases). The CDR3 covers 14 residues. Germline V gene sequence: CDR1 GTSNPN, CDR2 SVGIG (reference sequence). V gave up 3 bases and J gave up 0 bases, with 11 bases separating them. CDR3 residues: CAWRKRTVNTEAFF. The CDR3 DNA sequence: TGTGCCTGGAGGAAGAGGACAGTGAACACTGAAGCTTTCTTT.

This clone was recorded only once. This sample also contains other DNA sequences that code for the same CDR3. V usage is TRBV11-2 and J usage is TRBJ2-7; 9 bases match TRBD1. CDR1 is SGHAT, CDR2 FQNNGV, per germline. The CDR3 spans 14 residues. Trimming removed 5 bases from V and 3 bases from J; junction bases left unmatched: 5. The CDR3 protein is CASSPRDRVYEQYF. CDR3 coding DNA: TGTGCCAGCAGCCCCCGGGACAGGGTCTACGAGCAGTACTTC. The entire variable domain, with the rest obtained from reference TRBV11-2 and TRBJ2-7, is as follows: EAGVAQSPRYKIIEKRQSVAFWCNPISGHATLYWYQQILGQGPKLLIQFQNNGVVDDSQLPKDRFSAERLKGVDSTLKIQPAKLEDSAVYLCASSPRDRVYEQYFGPGTRLTVT.

This chain's CDR3 is CASSDSRSSPYNEQFF. CDR3 nucleotide sequence: TGTGCCAGCAGTGATTCTCGGTCCTCCCCCTACAATGAGCAGTTCTTC. The J gene is TRBJ2-1, the V gene TRBV25-1; no definite D call. The CDR3 consists of 16 residues. The germline V gene encodes CDR1 MGHDK and CDR2 SYGVNS. V lost 3 bases and J 2 bases, leaving 14 bases between the germline ends.

The CDR3 loop reads CASSLGGTGDYNEQFF. The CDR3 nucleotides read TGCGCCAGCAGCTTGGGCGGGACAGGGGATTACAATGAGCAGTTCTTC. The J gene is TRBJ2-1, the V gene TRBV5-1, with 10 bases that match TRBD1. The V gene end was trimmed by 0 bases and the J gene end by 4 bases; junction bases not matched to a gene: 4. The CDR3 sequence is 16 residues long. CDR1 is SGHRS, CDR2 YFSETQ, per germline.

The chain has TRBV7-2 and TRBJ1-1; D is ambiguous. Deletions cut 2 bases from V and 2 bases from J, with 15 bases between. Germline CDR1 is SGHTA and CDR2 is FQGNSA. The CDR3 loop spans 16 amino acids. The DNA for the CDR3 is TGTGCCAGCAGCTTACGTGTCCGGGCAGGCAACACTGAAGCTTTCTTT. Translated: CASSLRVRAGNTEAFF.

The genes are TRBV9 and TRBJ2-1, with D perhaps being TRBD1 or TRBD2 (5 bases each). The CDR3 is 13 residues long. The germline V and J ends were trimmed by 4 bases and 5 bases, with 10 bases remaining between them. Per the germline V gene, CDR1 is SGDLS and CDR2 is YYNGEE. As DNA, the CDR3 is TGTGCCAGCAGCACCGGGGCGGACAATGAGCAGTTCTTC. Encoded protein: CASSTGADNEQFF.

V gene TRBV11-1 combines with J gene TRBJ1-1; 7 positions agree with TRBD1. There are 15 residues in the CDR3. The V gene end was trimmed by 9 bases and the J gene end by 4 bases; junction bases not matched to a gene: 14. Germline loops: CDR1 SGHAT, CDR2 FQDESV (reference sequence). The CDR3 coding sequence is TGTGCCAGTGGTTTGGGACAGCTAGGTCGCACTGAAGCTTTCTTT. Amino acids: CASGLGQLGRTEAFF. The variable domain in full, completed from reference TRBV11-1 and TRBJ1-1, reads EAEVAQSPRYKITEKSQAVAFWCDPISGHATLYWYRQILGQGPELLVQFQDESVVDDSQLPKDRFSAERLKGVDSTLKIQPAELGDSAMYLCASGLGQLGRTEAFFGQGTRLTVV.